A single sample gave rise to the 22 T cell receptor beta chains below, sequenced in a study of vaccination and CD4 T cells after COVID-19. These receptors have no identified antigens. Treatment of the sample: roughly ten-day PBMC culture with coronavirus spike peptide pools or control peptides (ViraFEST assay). Sequence data for DNA of cultured CD4+ T cells were generated by the Oncomine TCR Beta short-read assay. TCRdb re-called the PCR reads with MiXCR, one entry per CDR3 protein. The data contain 9,500 or so distinct CDR3 sequences, around 30% of them singletons. Material: CD4+ T cells from blood, cultured in vitro, obtained after SARS-CoV-2 vaccination. Receptors were obtained from a human donor who had recovered from COVID-19.

This rearrangement joins TRBV2 to TRBJ1-5, with a possible D match to TRBD1 (6 bases). CDR1 and CDR2 (germline): SNHLY, FYNNEI. V was pared by 6 bases and J by 0 bases, with 15 bases between. The CDR3 is 16 amino acids. The CDR3 here is CASSLGDTYSNQPQHF. Written as DNA, the CDR3 is TGTGCCAGCAGCTTGGGGGACACATATAGCAATCAGCCCCAGCATTTT.

This clonotype has only a few counts. This sequence joins TRBV6-1 and TRBJ2-7; TRBD2 matches 10 bases. J gave up 6 bases and V 5 bases, and 4 bases lay outside the gene matches. The CDR3 totals 13 residues. The germline gives CDR1 MNHNS, CDR2 SASEGT. CDR3 protein: CASSRLAGSEQYF. The CDR3, as DNA: TGTGCCAGCAGTCGACTAGCGGGCTCCGAGCAGTACTTC.

This chain joins TRBV4-2 and TRBJ2-5; weak D call: TRBD2 (6 bases). CDR3 length equals 13 residues. Between the trimmed V and J ends, which lost 3 bases and 4 bases, there was a span of 9 bases. Germline assignment: CDR1 LGHNA and CDR2 YNFKEQ. CDR3 in DNA: TGTGCCAGCAGCCAGGGGGGTGGAGAGACCCAGTACTTC. Translated, it gives CASSQGGGETQYF.

The chain has TRBV27 and TRBJ2-7; D not resolved. Germline assignment: CDR1 MNHEY and CDR2 SMNVEV (reference sequence). The CDR3 is 15 amino acids. V lost 3 bases and J lost 2, with 14 bases in between. CDR3 DNA: TGTGCCAGCAGTTTGAGGTTGACCGTCCCCTACGAGCAGTACTTC. This codes for CASSLRLTVPYEQYF.

The chain carries TRBV4-3 and TRBJ2-5; 7 bases align to TRBD2. Germline CDR1 and CDR2: LGHNA and YSLEER. CDR3 length equals 14 residues. V lost 4 bases, J lost 4 bases, and 6 bases stayed unmatched. Here the CDR3 DNA reads TGCGCCAGCAGCCCCGTCGGGGGGTCAGAGACCCAGTACTTC. Residues: CASSPVGGSETQYF.

This chain connects TRBV6-5 to TRBJ1-5, with TRBD1 matching 7 bases. The CDR3 length is 15 residues. Unmatched junction bases numbered 3, after V lost 4 bases and J lost 0 bases. CDR1 is MNHEY and CDR2 is SVGAGI in the germline V gene. The CDR3 sequence is CASSWDSNSNQPQHF. CDR3 DNA: TGTGCCAGCAGTTGGGACAGCAATAGCAATCAGCCCCAGCATTTT.

This chain uses TRBV19 with TRBJ2-5; possible D gene TRBD2, 6 bases. Germline V lookup: CDR1 LNHDA, CDR2 SQIVND (reference sequence). The CDR3 contains 16 residues. The V end was cut by 5 bases, the J end by 4 bases, with 20 bases between. The DNA of the CDR3 is TGTGCCAGTAGTGTCTCCCGGGACTCCGCAAGAGAGACCCAGTACTTC. This codes for CASSVSRDSARETQYF.

This clonotype came up a few times. This rearrangement joins TRBV11-2 to TRBJ1-6; D ambiguous. Germline-derived CDR1 and CDR2 are SGHAT and FQNNGV. The CDR3 runs 21 residues. Trimming cost V 4 bases and J 8 bases, with 33 bases left between them. DNA of the CDR3: TGTGCCAGCAGCTACCGAAGGCCGCTCAAGACCTTAAGGGCTTATGATTCACCCCTCCACTTT. Its protein product is CASSYRRPLKTLRAYDSPLHF.

This clonotype is labeled medium-sized (0.01 to 0.1%). The rearrangement links TRBV20-1 to TRBJ1-2, with D unclear. There are 14 residues in the CDR3. The germline V and J ends were trimmed by 4 bases and 4 bases, with 16 bases remaining between them. CDR1 and CDR2 (germline): DFQATT, SNEGSKA (reference sequence). The CDR3 here is CSAIPPRLGYGYTF. DNA of the CDR3: TGCAGTGCTATACCCCCCCGGCTGGGCTATGGCTACACCTTC.

This clonotype was picked up a small number of times. CDR3 bases: TGTGCCACCAGCAGAGTCCGGTTACCGAGCTCCTACAATGAGCAGTTCTTC. Its protein product is CATSRVRLPSSYNEQFF. The chain couples TRBV15 to TRBJ2-1, with unresolved D. V was shortened by 1 base and J by 0 bases, with 13 bases between the two germline ends. The CDR3 consists of 17 residues. Germline V CDR1 and CDR2: LNHNV, YYDKDF (reference sequence).

The sample holds a few counts of this clonotype. The chain is built from TRBV7-2 and TRBJ2-7; D remains unclear. Trimming left V 4 bases short and J 3 bases short, with 13 bases between. CDR1 is SGHTA, CDR2 FQGNSA, per germline. The CDR3 consists of 14 residues. This CDR3 reads CASSSSSVNYEQYF. In nucleotides, the CDR3 is TGTGCCAGCAGCTCATCCTCAGTGAACTACGAGCAGTACTTC.

By sample share, this clonotype is medium-sized (0.01 to 0.1%). V and J are TRBV5-1 and TRBJ1-2; perhaps TRBD1 as D (5 bases). CDR1 and CDR2 from the germline V gene are SGHRS and YFSETQ. CDR3 size: 15 residues. The ends were cut back, 0 bases at V and 6 bases at J, with 15 bases in the middle. CDR3 nucleotide sequence: TGCGCCAGCAGCTTGGACAGGCGGGTGGGCGATGGCTACACCTTC. It translates to CASSLDRRVGDGYTF.

The chain has TRBV7-2 and TRBJ2-7, with 8 nucleotides matching TRBD1. Per the germline V gene, CDR1 is SGHTA and CDR2 is FQGNSA. This CDR3 contains 17 residues. V lost 5 bases, J lost 0 bases, and 12 bases stayed unmatched. The CDR3 DNA reads TGTGCCAGCAGCGGACAGGGCCGGGACAGGTCCTCCTACGAGCAGTACTTC. Encoded protein: CASSGQGRDRSSYEQYF.

The chain couples TRBV24-1 to TRBJ1-5; 7 positions agree with TRBD1. From germline, CDR1 is KGHDR and CDR2 SFDVKD. Germline trimming cut 7 bases from V and 3 bases from J; bases unmatched to any gene: 5. This CDR3 region has 14 residues. The CDR3 here is CATRLQGNNQPQHF. CDR3 in DNA: TGTGCCACCAGACTACAGGGGAACAATCAGCCCCAGCATTTT.

The chain joins TRBV21-1 to TRBJ1-2; TRBD1, the table's D call, lacks a check against the DNA. TRBV21-1 is a pseudogene. The CDR3 runs to 13 residues. CDR3 protein: CASSKGDRLHATF. Here the CDR3 DNA reads TGTGCCAGCAGCAAAGGGGACAGGTTGCATGCCACCTTC.

V is TRBV28 and J is TRBJ2-7, with 9 bases aligning to TRBD2. Germline trimming cut 6 bases from V and 2 bases from J; bases unmatched to any gene: 8. The V gene's germline CDR1 is MDHEN and CDR2 SYDVKM. CDR3 length: 15 residues. DNA for the CDR3: TGTGCCAGCAGCCCTAATCCTAGCGGGACCTACGAGCAGTACTTC. Encoded protein: CASSPNPSGTYEQYF.

This chain uses TRBV7-3 with TRBJ2-2, with 9 bases that match TRBD1. Germline-derived CDR1 and CDR2 are SGHTA and FQGTGA. The CDR3 consists of 16 residues. V shed 5 bases and J 4 bases; nucleotides not matched to a gene: 8. In DNA, the CDR3 is TGTGCCAGCAGCCCGACGGGACAGGGAATCACCGGGGAGCTGTTTTTT. Protein product: CASSPTGQGITGELFF. The whole variable domain, filled in from reference TRBV7-3 and TRBJ2-2, reads GAGVSQTPSNKVTEKGKYVELRCDPISGHTALYWYRQSLGQGPEFLIYFQGTGAADDSGLPNDRFFAVRPEGSVSTLKIQRTERGDSAVYLCASSPTGQGITGELFFGEGSRLTVL.

The chain has TRBV7-2 and TRBJ2-2; D may be TRBD1 (6 bases). Trimming left V 5 bases short and J 5 bases short, with 12 bases between. The CDR3 is made up of 14 amino acids. The V gene's germline CDR1 is SGHTA and CDR2 FQGNSA. The CDR3 sequence is CASSAHRETGELFF. CDR3 DNA sequence: TGTGCCAGCAGCGCTCACAGGGAAACCGGGGAGCTGTTTTTT.

The rearrangement joins TRBV7-2 to TRBJ2-2; TRBD2 matches at 10 bases. CDR1 is SGHTA and CDR2 is FQGNSA in the germline V gene. CDR3 length: 15 residues. After removal of 2 bases from V and 4 bases from J, the junction contained 1 base not matched to a gene. CDR3 DNA: TGTGCCAGCAGCTTACTAGCGGGAGTCACCGGGGAGCTGTTTTTT. Its translation: CASSLLAGVTGELFF.

This chain uses TRBV18 with TRBJ1-1; possibly TRBD1 for D (5 bases). The V gene's germline CDR1 is KGHSH and CDR2 LQKENI. This CDR3 has 16 amino acids. V was cut by 2 bases and J by 8 bases, with 21 bases left in between. The CDR3 nucleotides are TGTGCCAGCTCACCAATGGGGGGAGATTCTTCAGTGGAAGCTTTCTTT. It is translated as CASSPMGGDSSVEAFF.

This clonotype has more than one count but fewer than ten. The V gene is TRBV20-1, the J gene TRBJ2-7, with TRBD2 matching 13 bases. This CDR3 has 18 residues. The junction had 16 bases not matched to a gene; V was cut back by 2 bases and J by 6 bases. Germline CDR1 and CDR2: DFQATT and SNEGSKA (reference sequence). CDR3 protein: CSARPNRRLAGGWGEQYF. For the CDR3, the DNA is TGCAGTGCTAGACCAAATAGGAGACTAGCGGGAGGTTGGGGCGAGCAGTACTTC.

This chain uses TRBV1 with TRBJ2-3; the table gives TRBD2 as D, unverified against the DNA. TRBV1 is assigned pseudogene status. The length of the CDR3 is 17 residues. The CDR3 here is CTSLPPLRGPSTDTQYF. The CDR3 DNA follows: TGCACCAGCCTTCCCCCGCTGAGAGGACCCTCGACAGATACGCAGTATTTT.